The T cell receptor beta chain under discussion was sequenced for a study of T cells in women clearing cervical HPV infection. Study-level results: CIN3+ cases had significantly higher TCR richness than controls; evenness did not differ. TRBV6-7 relative abundance averaged approximately 0.11% in cases and under 0.2% in controls.

Generated by immunoSEQ multiplex PCR, the TCRdb table keeps only in-frame clones and is missing some. Its table records about 32,000 clones. All participants had a single incident cervical HPV16 infection, and prevalent HPV16 infections were excluded. A remark on this clone: Antigen: not known. The CDR3 extends 3 residues past the end of the read, so its final part is completed from the germline J gene.

Germline V gene data show CDR1 as SEHNR and CDR2 as FQNEAQ (reference sequence). The CDR3 totals 15 residues. Sequencing input: blood buffy coat. The V gene is TRBV7-9, the J gene TRBJ2-3; 9 nucleotides align to TRBD2. The clonotype comes from a woman aged 18-70 years with a cervical HPV16 infection that either progressed to CIN3+ or cleared (not recorded which). The CDR3 sequence is CASSLGWTSVGTQYF. CDR3 bases read: TGTGCCAGCAGCCTCGGGTGGACTAGCGTGGGGACG.